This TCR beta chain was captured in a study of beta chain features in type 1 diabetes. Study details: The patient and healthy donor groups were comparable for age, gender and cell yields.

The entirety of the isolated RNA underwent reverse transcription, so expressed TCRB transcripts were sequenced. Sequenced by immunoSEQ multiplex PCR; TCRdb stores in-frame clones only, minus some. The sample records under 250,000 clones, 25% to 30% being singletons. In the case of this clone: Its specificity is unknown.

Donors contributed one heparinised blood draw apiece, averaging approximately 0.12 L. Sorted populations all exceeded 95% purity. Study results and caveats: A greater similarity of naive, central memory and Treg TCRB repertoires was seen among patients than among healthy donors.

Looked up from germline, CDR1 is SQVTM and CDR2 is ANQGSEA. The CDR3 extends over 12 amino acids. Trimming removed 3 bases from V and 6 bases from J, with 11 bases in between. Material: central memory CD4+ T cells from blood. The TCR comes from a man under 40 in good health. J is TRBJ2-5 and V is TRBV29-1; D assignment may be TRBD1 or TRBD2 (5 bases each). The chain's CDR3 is CSVDPGGQTQYF. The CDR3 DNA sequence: TGCAGCGTTGACCCTGGGGGTCAGACCCAGTACTTC.